These 23 T cell receptor beta chains were sequenced from one sample in a study of blood T cell dynamics during melanoma immunotherapy. The data were produced by immunoSEQ multiplex PCR, yet TCRdb's version contains in-frame clones alone and is incomplete. Among about 11,000 clones, around nine tenths were seen once, and the ten largest hold 5% to 8%. Time point here: week 3, after first cycle of checkpoint inhibitor. Here the sequenced sample was blood, taken from a patient treated with checkpoint blockade. These receptors originate from a human donor with melanoma.

The chain recombines TRBV7-8 with TRBJ2-7; D remains unclear. This CDR3 is built from 11 residues. V lost 4 bases and J 5 bases, leaving 6 bases between the germline ends. CDR1 and CDR2 (germline): SGHVS, FQNEAQ. The CDR3 DNA reads TGTGCCAGCAGCTCGGTTAACGAGCAGTACTTC. Translation gives CASSSVNEQYF. The variable domain in full, with the rest retrieved from reference TRBV7-8 and TRBJ2-7, is GAGVSQSPRYKVAKRGQDVALRCDPISGHVSLFWYQQALGQGPEFLTYFQNEAQLDKSGLPSDRFFAERPEGSVSTLKIQRTQQEDSAVYLCASSSVNEQYFGPGTRLTVT.

The rearrangement uses TRBV7-8 and TRBJ1-1; possible D gene TRBD1, 5 bases. V was pared by 6 bases and J by 6 bases, with 11 bases between. This CDR3 is built from 12 residues. Germline CDR1 and CDR2: SGHVS and FQNEAQ. The CDR3 region is CASRRDGAEAFF. CDR3 bases: TGTGCCAGCAGACGGGACGGGGCTGAAGCTTTCTTT.

The chain employs TRBV11-2 and TRBJ2-2; 10 bases are shared with TRBD2. CDR3 length equals 16 residues. After removal of 5 bases from V and 7 bases from J, the junction contained 10 bases not matched to a gene. CDR1 is SGHAT and CDR2 is FQNNGV in the germline V gene. CDR3 amino acids: CASSLRASGGGGELFF. The CDR3 DNA is TGTGCCAGCAGCCTCCGAGCTAGCGGGGGCGGCGGGGAGCTGTTTTTT.

Only one count was recorded for this clone. The chain is built from TRBV4-1 and TRBJ2-5, with D uncertain. Germline V CDR1 and CDR2: MGHRA, YSYEKL. The CDR3 covers 17 residues. Between the trimmed V and J ends, which lost 2 bases and 1 base, there was a span of 17 bases. CDR3 region: CASSQSLVSGGQETQYF. DNA of the CDR3: TGCGCCAGCAGCCAATCTTTAGTGTCCGGCGGCCAAGAGACCCAGTACTTC.

V usage is TRBV5-6 and J usage is TRBJ1-5; unclear D gene. The CDR3 covers 14 residues. Germline assignment: CDR1 SGHDT and CDR2 YYEEEE. Trimming left V 2 bases short and J 4 bases short, with 10 bases between. CDR3 DNA sequence: TGTGCCAGCAGCTTTGGGCAGCAAAATCAGCCCCAGCATTTT. Protein sequence: CASSFGQQNQPQHF.

The rearrangement links TRBV6-5 to TRBJ1-3, with unresolved D. There are 16 residues in the CDR3. Germline lookup yields CDR1 MNHEY and CDR2 SVGAGI. V gave up 4 bases and J gave up 1 base, with 14 bases separating them. The CDR3 nucleotides are TGTGCCAGCAGTTCTCAGATCGGAGCTTCTGGAAACACCATATATTTT. Its translation is CASSSQIGASGNTIYF.

This chain links TRBV19 with TRBJ2-3, with D tentatively TRBD2 (6 bases). The CDR3 contains 15 residues. V lost 6 bases, J lost 2 bases, and 15 bases lay in between. Germline CDR1 and CDR2: LNHDA and SQIVND (reference sequence). The CDR3 DNA reads TGTGCCAGTAGGGGAGGACCGAAAATCACAGATACGCAGTATTTT. Translated, it gives CASRGGPKITDTQYF. Full variable domain (rest looked up from reference TRBV19 and TRBJ2-3): DGGITQSPKYLFRKEGQNVTLSCEQNLNHDAMYWYRQDPGQGLRLIYYSQIVNDFQKGDIAEGYSVSREKKESFPLTVTSAQKNPTAFYLCASRGGPKITDTQYFGPGTRLTVL.

The chain recombines TRBV29-1 with TRBJ2-3, with TRBD2 as a possible D gene (6 bases). Trimming took off 2 bases at V and 2 bases at J, with 11 bases between the two ends. The CDR3 consists of 14 residues. Germline V gene sequence: CDR1 SQVTM, CDR2 ANQGSEA. CDR3 amino acids: CSVEPGLHTDTQYF. The CDR3 coding sequence is TGCAGCGTTGAACCGGGACTTCACACAGATACGCAGTATTTT.

This chain joins TRBV6-5 and TRBJ2-5, with 10 nucleotides matching TRBD2. CDR3 length equals 15 residues. Per germline, CDR1 MNHEY and CDR2 SVGAGI. V lost 6 bases and J lost 1; bases outside the gene matches: 5. This CDR3 is CASSSGGGRQETQYF. The CDR3 DNA follows: TGTGCCAGCAGCAGCGGGGGGGGCCGCCAAGAGACCCAGTACTTC.

The chain links TRBV11-2 to TRBJ2-5; D tentatively fits TRBD1 or TRBD2 (5 bases each). The J call may be faulty, since TRBJ2-7 better matches the DNA end. The CDR3 has 13 amino acids. The germline V gene encodes CDR1 SGHAT and CDR2 FQNNGV. The CDR3 sequence: CASSFGTAYEQYF. In DNA form, the CDR3 reads TGTGCCAGCAGCTTTGGGACGGCCTACGAGCAGTACTTC.

V gene TRBV27 combines with J gene TRBJ2-7; the D gene is possibly TRBD1 (6 bases). CDR3 length: 12 residues. V was pared by 9 bases and J by 6 bases, with 15 bases between. Germline lookup yields CDR1 MNHEY and CDR2 SMNVEV (reference sequence). The CDR3: CASRQVIGEQYF. For the CDR3, the DNA is TGTGCCAGTCGACAGGTAATAGGCGAGCAGTACTTC.

This clone has only a few counts. The chain combines TRBV25-1 with TRBJ1-6; no reliable D call. Per germline, CDR1 MGHDK and CDR2 SYGVNS. Trimming removed 5 bases at V and 8 bases at J, with 10 bases between. This CDR3 has 13 amino acids. The CDR3 bases are TGTGCCAGCAGTTCCGTATGGGATTCACCCCTCCACTTT. Translated, it gives CASSSVWDSPLHF.

The rearrangement links TRBV7-2 to TRBJ2-7; D might be TRBD2 (6 bases). V gave up 3 bases and J gave up 7 bases, with 16 bases separating them. Germline V gene lookup returns CDR1 SGHTA and CDR2 FQGNSA. CDR3 size: 14 residues. The chain's CDR3 is CASSLSRRGAEQYF. In DNA form, the CDR3 reads TGTGCCAGCAGCTTGAGTCGGCGGGGAGCAGAGCAGTACTTC. The full variable domain, rest sourced from reference TRBV7-2 and TRBJ2-7, is GAGVSQSPSNKVTEKGKDVELRCDPISGHTALYWYRQSLGQGLEFLIYFQGNSAPDKSGLPSDRFSAERTGGSVSTLTIQRTQQEDSAVYLCASSLSRRGAEQYFGPGTRLTVT.

CDR3 sequence: CASSISREGGEQFF. CDR3 DNA: TGTGCCAGCTCAATATCACGGGAAGGCGGTGAGCAGTTCTTC. This chain joins TRBV18 and TRBJ2-1; possibly TRBD2 for D (5 bases). This CDR3 is 14 amino acids long. CDR1 KGHSH and CDR2 LQKENI come from the germline V gene. V was cut by 5 bases and J by 9 bases, with 17 bases left in between.

The V gene is TRBV7-8, the J gene TRBJ2-7; weak D call: TRBD2 (5 bases). Germline V gene sequence: CDR1 SGHVS, CDR2 FQNEAQ. The V and J ends lost 6 bases and 5 bases respectively, with 20 bases between them. The CDR3 is made up of 15 amino acids. The CDR3 here is CASRPPGGLAHEQYF. The DNA for the CDR3 is TGTGCCAGCAGGCCTCCAGGCGGGCTGGCCCACGAGCAGTACTTC.

The chain combines TRBV11-3 with TRBJ2-6; tentatively, D is TRBD1 (6 bases). The CDR3 is made up of 15 amino acids. From germline, CDR1 is SGHNT and CDR2 YENEEA. V gave up 5 bases and J gave up 4 bases, with 12 bases separating them. The CDR3 sequence is CASSRGDTGANVLTF. The CDR3 bases are TGTGCCAGCAGCCGTGGGGACACAGGGGCCAACGTCCTGACTTTC.

This chain connects TRBV29-1 to TRBJ1-1, with a possible D match to TRBD1 (5 bases). CDR1 is SQVTM and CDR2 is ANQGSEA in the germline V gene. Trimming shortened V by 4 bases and J by 6 bases, and 9 bases separated the two germline ends. The CDR3 loop spans 11 amino acids. The CDR3: CSVGRGPEAFF. The CDR3 DNA reads TGCAGCGTTGGGCGGGGACCTGAAGCTTTCTTT.

The genes are TRBV30 and TRBJ1-2; D gene ambiguous. The germline gives CDR1 GTSNPN, CDR2 SVGIG (reference sequence). CDR3 length: 11 residues. Deletions cut 3 bases from V and 6 bases from J, with 8 bases between. The CDR3 sequence is CAWRSHHGYTF. The CDR3 nucleotides read TGTGCCTGGAGGTCCCATCATGGCTACACCTTC.

The J gene is TRBJ1-2, the V gene TRBV21-1. TRBV21-1 is labeled a pseudogene. The CDR3 has 12 amino acids. This chain's CDR3 is CASSTVKGGYTF. The CDR3 DNA follows: TGTGCCAGCAGCACCGTAAAGGGTGGCTACACCTTC.

V is TRBV21-1 and J is TRBJ2-1; whether TRBD2, the table's D call, matches the DNA was not checked. TRBV21-1 is listed as a pseudogene. The CDR3 is made up of 12 amino acids. The CDR3 is CASLHEPREQFF. CDR3 nucleotides: TGTGCCAGCTTGCATGAGCCGCGTGAGCAGTTCTTC.

V usage is TRBV6-5 and J usage is TRBJ1-1; 7 bases map to TRBD1. J was trimmed by 9 bases and V by 0 bases; bases with no gene match: 1. Germline V gene data show CDR1 as MNHEY and CDR2 as SVGAGI. The CDR3 has 12 residues. This CDR3 is CASSYSGQKAFF. In nucleotides, the CDR3 is TGTGCCAGCAGTTACTCGGGACAGAAAGCTTTCTTT.

This chain connects TRBV9 to TRBJ1-1; D may be TRBD1 (5 bases). CDR1 is SGDLS and CDR2 is YYNGEE in the germline V gene. V gave up 3 bases and J gave up 9 bases, with 12 bases separating them. The CDR3 sequence is 12 residues long. In DNA form, the CDR3 reads TGTGCCAGCAGCGCCGGGACGGGGAAAGCTTTCTTT. Its protein product is CASSAGTGKAFF.

This sequence joins TRBV13 and TRBJ2-7; D might be TRBD1 (6 bases). Trimming pared 3 bases from V and 7 bases from J, leaving 19 bases between. CDR3 length equals 15 residues. Germline CDR1 PRHDT, CDR2 FYEKMQ (reference sequence). The CDR3 region is CASSLGRDTSREQYF. In nucleotides, the CDR3 is TGTGCCAGCAGCTTGGGCCGGGACACCTCTCGGGAGCAGTACTTC.